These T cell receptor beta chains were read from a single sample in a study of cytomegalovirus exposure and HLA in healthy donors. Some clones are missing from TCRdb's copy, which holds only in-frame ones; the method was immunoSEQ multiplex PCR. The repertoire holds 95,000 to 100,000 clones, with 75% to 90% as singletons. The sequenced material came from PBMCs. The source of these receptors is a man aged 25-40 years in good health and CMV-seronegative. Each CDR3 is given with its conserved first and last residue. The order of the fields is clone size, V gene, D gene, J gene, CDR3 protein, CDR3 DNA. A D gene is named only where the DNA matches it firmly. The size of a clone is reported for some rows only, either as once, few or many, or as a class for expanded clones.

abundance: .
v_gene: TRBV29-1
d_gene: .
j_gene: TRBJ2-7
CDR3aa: CSVARGSAYEQYF
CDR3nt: TGCAGCGTTGCCCGGGGGTCCGCCTACGAGCAGTACTTC

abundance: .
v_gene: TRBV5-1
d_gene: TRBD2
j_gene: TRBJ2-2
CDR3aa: CASSPGLANTGELFF
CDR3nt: TGCGCCAGCAGCCCGGGACTAGCGAACACCGGGGAGCTGTTTTTT

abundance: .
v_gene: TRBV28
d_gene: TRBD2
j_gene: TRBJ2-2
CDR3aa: CASKPGGAVTGELFF
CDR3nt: TGTGCCAGCAAACCCGGGGGGGCCGTCACCGGGGAGCTGTTTTTT

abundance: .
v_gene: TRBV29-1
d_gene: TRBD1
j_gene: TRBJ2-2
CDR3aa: CSGTGGPTGELFF
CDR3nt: TGCAGCGGGACAGGGGGCCCCACCGGGGAGCTGTTTTTT

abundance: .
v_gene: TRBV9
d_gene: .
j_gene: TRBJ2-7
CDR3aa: CASSDPSLTEQYF
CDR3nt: TGTGCCAGCAGCGACCCTAGCTTGACCGAGCAGTACTTC

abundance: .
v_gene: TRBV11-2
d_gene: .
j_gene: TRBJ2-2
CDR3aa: CASSLGGGANTGELFF
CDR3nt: TGTGCCAGCAGCCTTGGTGGGGGGGCAAACACCGGGGAGCTGTTTTTT

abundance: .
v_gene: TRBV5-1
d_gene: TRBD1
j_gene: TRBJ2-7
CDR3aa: CASSLGTGLIEQYF
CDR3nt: TGCGCCAGCAGCTTGGGGACAGGTTTGATCGAGCAGTACTTC

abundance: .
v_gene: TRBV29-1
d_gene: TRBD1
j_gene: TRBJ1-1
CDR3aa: CSVRQGRTEAFF
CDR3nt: TGCAGCGTTCGACAGGGTCGGACTGAAGCTTTCTTT

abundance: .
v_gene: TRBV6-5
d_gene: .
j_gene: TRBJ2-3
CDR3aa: CASSPTGLDTQYF
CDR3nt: TGTGCCAGCAGTCCAACAGGGCTAGATACGCAGTATTTT

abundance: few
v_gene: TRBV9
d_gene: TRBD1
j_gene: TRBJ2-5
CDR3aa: CASSGGQGAVETQYF
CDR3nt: TGTGCCAGCAGCGGAGGACAGGGGGCGGTGGAGACCCAGTACTTC

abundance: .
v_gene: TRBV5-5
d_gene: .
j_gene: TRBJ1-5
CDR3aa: CASSPDSGNQPQHF
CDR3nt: TGTGCCAGCAGCCCTGACAGCGGCAATCAGCCCCAGCATTTT

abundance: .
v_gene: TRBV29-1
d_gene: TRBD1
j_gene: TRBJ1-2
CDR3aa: CSVPYQPGQFNYGYTF
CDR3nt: TGCAGCGTGCCTTACCAACCGGGACAGTTCAACTATGGCTACACCTTC

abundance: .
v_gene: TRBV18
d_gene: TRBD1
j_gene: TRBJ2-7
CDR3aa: CASSPGQGGTYEQYF
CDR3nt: TGTGCCAGCTCTCCTGGACAGGGAGGCACCTACGAGCAGTACTTC

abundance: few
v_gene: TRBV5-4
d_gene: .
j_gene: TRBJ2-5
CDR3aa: CASSLRGFQETQYF
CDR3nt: TGTGCCAGCAGCTTGAGGGGGTTCCAAGAGACCCAGTACTTC

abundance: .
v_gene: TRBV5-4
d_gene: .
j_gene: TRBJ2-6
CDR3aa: CASSLAVFRSGANVLTF
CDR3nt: TGTGCCAGCAGCTTGGCGGTTTTTCGCTCTGGGGCCAACGTCCTGACTTTC

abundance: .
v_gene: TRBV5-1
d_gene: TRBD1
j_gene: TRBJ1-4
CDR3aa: CASSLTQGAEKLFF
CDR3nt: TGCGCCAGCAGCTTAACCCAGGGGGCTGAAAAACTGTTTTTT

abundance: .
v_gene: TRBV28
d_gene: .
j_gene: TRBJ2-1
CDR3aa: CASSLYTGFLFF
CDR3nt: TGTGCCAGCAGTTTATATACAGGGTTTTTATTCTTC

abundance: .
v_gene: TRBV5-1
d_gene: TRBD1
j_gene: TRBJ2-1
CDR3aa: CASSLGATGGANWNEQFF
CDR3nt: TGCGCCAGCAGCTTGGGGGCGACAGGGGGCGCGAACTGGAATGAGCAGTTCTTC

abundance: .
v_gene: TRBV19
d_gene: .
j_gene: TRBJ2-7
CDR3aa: CASSIGGDEQYF
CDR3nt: TGTGCCAGTAGTATCGGAGGGGACGAGCAGTACTTC

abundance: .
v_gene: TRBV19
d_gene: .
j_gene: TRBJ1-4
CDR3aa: CASSPTYGGPNEKLFF
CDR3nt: TGTGCCAGTAGTCCGACGTACGGAGGGCCTAATGAAAAACTGTTTTTT

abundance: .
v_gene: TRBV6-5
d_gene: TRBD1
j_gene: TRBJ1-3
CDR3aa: CASSLGTEGVGNTIYF
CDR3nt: TGTGCCAGCAGTTTAGGGACAGAAGGGGTTGGAAACACCATATATTTT

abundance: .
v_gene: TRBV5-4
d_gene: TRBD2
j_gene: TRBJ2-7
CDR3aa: CASSFPGTSGGIAYEQYF
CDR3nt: TGTGCCAGCAGCTTCCCTGGGACTAGCGGGGGGATCGCCTACGAGCAGTACTTC

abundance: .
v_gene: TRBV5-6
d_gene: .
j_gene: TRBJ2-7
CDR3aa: CASSWDHGDKFYEQYF
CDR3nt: TGTGCCAGCAGCTGGGATCATGGGGACAAGTTTTACGAGCAGTACTTC